These 23 T cell receptor beta chains were all obtained from the same sample, sequenced in a study of vaccination and CD4 T cells after COVID-19. These TCRs are of unknown antigen specificity. The sample's treatment: roughly 10-day PBMC culture with coronavirus spike peptide pools or control peptides (ViraFEST assay). Cultured CD4+ T cell DNA underwent sequencing with the Oncomine TCR Beta short-read assay. TCRdb re-analysed the PCR reads in MiXCR, keeping a single row per CDR3 protein. This table holds 15,000 to 20,000 distinct CDR3 sequences, around 30% found once. Material for sequencing was cultured CD4+ T cells from blood. These receptors were collected from a human donor with COVID-19.

The genes are TRBV6-1 and TRBJ2-3, with TRBD2 as a possible D gene (5 bases). The CDR3 loop spans 11 amino acids. CDR1 is MNHNS and CDR2 is SASEGT in the germline V gene. Trimming shortened V by 8 bases and J by 6 bases, and 9 bases separated the two germline ends. CDR3 nucleotides: TGTGCCAGCCAATTAGCGGATACGCAGTATTTT. This codes for CASQLADTQYF.

The chain couples TRBV6-1 to TRBJ2-5; 10 bases map to TRBD1. The CDR3 is 15 residues long. Germline CDR1 MNHNS, CDR2 SASEGT. J was trimmed by 5 bases and V by 6 bases; bases with no gene match: 9. As DNA, the CDR3 is TGTGCCAGCAGGAGGACAGGGGGGTTGGAGGAGACCCAGTACTTC. Its translation: CASRRTGGLEETQYF.

The gene calls are TRBV19 and TRBJ2-2; 8 bases map to TRBD1. This CDR3 region has 14 residues. V trimming: 9 bases; J trimming: 6 bases; junction bases outside the gene matches: 9. Per the germline V gene, CDR1 is LNHDA and CDR2 is SQIVND (reference sequence). CDR3 nucleotide sequence: TGTGCCAGCGCAGGGGGCGTTAGGGCCGGGGAGCTGTTTTTT. As protein: CASAGGVRAGELFF.

The gene calls are TRBV29-1 and TRBJ1-5; the D gene is possibly TRBD1 (5 bases). Germline V CDR1 and CDR2: SQVTM, ANQGSEA. The V gene lost 7 bases and the J gene lost 6 bases, with 13 bases spanning the gap. The CDR3 is made up of 12 amino acids. The CDR3 DNA sequence: TGCAGCGCTGGCGAGGGGCGTCAGCCCCAGCATTTT. Protein product: CSAGEGRQPQHF.

This chain uses TRBV20-1 with TRBJ1-1, with 11 positions matching TRBD1. This CDR3 contains 13 residues. Per germline, CDR1 DFQATT and CDR2 SNEGSKA (reference sequence). After removal of 6 bases from V and 5 bases from J, the junction contained 5 bases not matched to a gene. The CDR3 sequence: CSAGQGAVTEAFF. DNA of the CDR3: TGCAGTGCCGGACAGGGGGCGGTTACTGAAGCTTTCTTT.

This chain links TRBV20-1 with TRBJ1-1, with D possibly TRBD1 on 6 matching bases. The CDR3 contains 13 residues. Germline CDR1 is DFQATT and CDR2 is SNEGSKA (reference sequence). V was trimmed by 3 bases and J by 3 bases, leaving 11 bases between them. CDR3 sequence (DNA): TGCAGTGCTAGGGTCAGGGGTGACACTGAAGCTTTCTTT. Translating it yields CSARVRGDTEAFF.

This clonotype was seen a handful of times. The chain has TRBV23-1 and TRBJ2-5, with 7 bases fitting TRBD2. TRBV23-1 is an open reading frame whose function is uncertain. CDR3 length equals 14 residues. The V gene end was trimmed by 0 bases and the J gene end by 4 bases; junction bases not matched to a gene: 2. This CDR3 is CASSQSSGGETQYF. CDR3 sequence (DNA): TGCGCCAGCAGTCAATCGTCGGGGGGAGAGACCCAGTACTTC.

This clonotype has more than one count but fewer than ten. The chain has TRBV9 and TRBJ2-2; D not certain. Trimming removed 0 bases from V and 7 bases from J, with 16 bases in between. This CDR3 is 16 amino acids long. CDR1 and CDR2 (germline): SGDLS, YYNGEE. The CDR3 DNA follows: TGTGCCAGCAGCGTAGTGGAAGGGTCTAAGATCGGGGAGCTGTTTTTT. Translating it yields CASSVVEGSKIGELFF.

A few counts support this clonotype. The gene calls are TRBV24-1 and TRBJ2-3, with TRBD1 matching over 7 bases. This CDR3 is 16 amino acids long. Looked up from germline, CDR1 is KGHDR and CDR2 is SFDVKD. With V trimmed by 4 bases and J by 0 bases, 6 bases remained unmatched. The CDR3 sequence: CATSENRGPSTDTQYF. CDR3 coding DNA: TGTGCCACCAGTGAGAACAGGGGACCTAGCACAGATACGCAGTATTTT.

J is TRBJ2-7 and V is TRBV10-3; TRBD2 agrees at 9 bases. In germline, CDR1 is ENHRY, CDR2 SYGVKD. There are 15 residues in the CDR3. J gave up 0 bases and V 3 bases, and 3 bases lay outside the gene matches. The CDR3 loop reads CAISEPRGGSYEQYF. Written as DNA, the CDR3 is TGTGCCATCAGTGAACCGCGGGGGGGCTCCTACGAGCAGTACTTC.

There are a few counts of this clonotype. V gene TRBV27 combines with J gene TRBJ1-2; tentative D call: TRBD1 (6 bases). The germline V gene has CDR1 MNHEY and CDR2 SMNVEV (reference sequence). V lost 3 bases and J 8 bases, leaving 19 bases between the germline ends. The CDR3 consists of 15 residues. The CDR3 nucleotides are TGTGCCAGCAGTTTTTACTCGATTGGGGGGGGCGGCTACACCTTC. Amino acids: CASSFYSIGGGGYTF.

This rearrangement joins TRBV28 to TRBJ2-3; weak D call: TRBD2 (6 bases). Germline V CDR1 and CDR2: MDHEN, SYDVKM. Trimming cost V 5 bases and J 5 bases, with 17 bases left between them. This CDR3 comprises 15 residues. In DNA form, the CDR3 reads TGTGCCAGCAGTCCCTCGACTAGTTTTCGAGATACGCAGTATTTT. This encodes CASSPSTSFRDTQYF.

The J gene is TRBJ1-1, the V gene TRBV14; 8 nucleotides agree with TRBD1. The ends lost 1 base at V and 4 bases at J; junction bases unmatched: 5. Germline CDR1 SGHDN, CDR2 FVKESK. The CDR3 is made up of 15 amino acids. CDR3 in amino acids: CASSQVNRGGTEAFF. In nucleotides, the CDR3 is TGTGCCAGCAGCCAAGTCAACAGGGGGGGCACTGAAGCTTTCTTT.

V and J are TRBV6-1 and TRBJ1-4; D is undetermined. The CDR3 is 15 amino acids. Germline loops: CDR1 MNHNS, CDR2 SASEGT. V was clipped by 6 bases and J by 0 bases, with 11 bases between them. The CDR3 is CASRMRSSTNEKLFF. CDR3 DNA sequence: TGTGCCAGCAGGATGCGCTCTTCAACTAATGAAAAACTGTTTTTT.

This clonotype was observed a handful of times. The chain couples TRBV28 to TRBJ2-5; D tentatively fits TRBD1 or TRBD2 (7 bases each). This CDR3 contains 11 residues. CDR1 and CDR2 (germline): MDHEN, SYDVKM. The CDR3 sequence: CSTRGEGTQYF. The CDR3 DNA follows: TGTTCTACCAGGGGGGAGGGGACCCAGTACTTC.

The V and J genes are TRBV9 and TRBJ1-1; D is unresolved. CDR3 length: 15 amino acids. CDR1 SGDLS and CDR2 YYNGEE come from the germline V gene. Trimming shortened V by 4 bases and J by 10 bases, and 23 bases separated the two germline ends. The CDR3 loop is CASSPGGQSFSRAFF. In DNA, the CDR3 is TGTGCCAGCAGCCCCGGTGGGCAGTCGTTCTCTCGAGCTTTCTTT.

The chain employs TRBV18 and TRBJ2-2; the D is unclear. Germline V lookup: CDR1 KGHSH, CDR2 LQKENI. This CDR3 is built from 16 residues. V was cut by 2 bases and J by 0 bases, with 10 bases left in between. The CDR3 region has the DNA TGTGCCAGCTCACCATTACCGAACGCGAACACCGGGGAGCTGTTTTTT. Its translation is CASSPLPNANTGELFF.

V gene TRBV5-6 combines with J gene TRBJ1-1; D call uncertain. The germline CDR1 and CDR2 sequences are SGHDT and YYEEEE. Trimming left V 0 bases short and J 10 bases short, with 22 bases between. CDR3 length equals 16 residues. CDR3 DNA sequence: TGTGCCAGCAGCTTGGATGAAGTAGGTCTCGGAGTCGGAGCTTTCTTT. It yields the protein CASSLDEVGLGVGAFF.

This clonotype was recorded a few times. The chain joins TRBV30 to TRBJ2-1, with D hard to call. Germline V gene data show CDR1 as GTSNPN and CDR2 as SVGIG (reference sequence). V lost 3 bases and J lost 15, with 12 bases in between. The CDR3 totals 10 residues. The CDR3 nucleotides are TGTGCCTGGAGCGCAATTCCGGTGTTCTTC. Its translation: CAWSAIPVFF.

This rearrangement joins TRBV19 to TRBJ2-2, with D perhaps matching TRBD1 (5 bases). Per germline, CDR1 LNHDA and CDR2 SQIVND (reference sequence). This CDR3 has 15 residues. Trimming took 3 bases from V and 4 from J, leaving 12 bases between them. CDR3 DNA sequence: TGTGCCAGTAGTATCGGGCAGGGTGGCACCGGGGAGCTGTTTTTT. Its protein product is CASSIGQGGTGELFF.

This sequence joins TRBV20-1 and TRBJ1-6; perhaps TRBD1 as D (5 bases). Per germline, CDR1 DFQATT and CDR2 SNEGSKA (reference sequence). The CDR3 consists of 15 residues. V lost 3 bases and J 5 bases, leaving 14 bases between the germline ends. This CDR3 reads CSASAGHPDNSPLHF. The CDR3 coding sequence is TGCAGTGCTAGCGCCGGACACCCAGATAATTCACCCCTCCACTTT.

This clonotype was detected only a few times. The chain links TRBV11-2 to TRBJ1-2; no reliable D call. There are 13 residues in the CDR3. Germline CDR1 and CDR2: SGHAT and FQNNGV. V gave up 3 bases and J gave up 1 base, with 6 bases separating them. The CDR3 DNA sequence: TGTGCCAGCAGCTTTGCAGATAACTATGGCTACACCTTC. The encoded protein is CASSFADNYGYTF.

The rearrangement links TRBV4-1 to TRBJ1-5, with 8 bases aligning to TRBD1. CDR1 and CDR2 from the germline V gene are MGHRA and YSYEKL. V lost 0 bases to trimming and J lost 9 bases; unmatched junction nucleotides: 7. This CDR3 is 15 amino acids long. For the CDR3, the DNA is TGCGCCAGCAGCCAAGAGGAGACAGGGGCTCGGCCCCAGCATTTT. Its protein product is CASSQEETGARPQHF.